This is a list of T cell receptor beta chains from one sample in a study of blood T cell repertoires in COVID-19. Produced via immunoSEQ multiplex PCR; TCRdb's table is partial and in-frame only. Here the sample spans some 250,000 clones, approximately 87% being singletons. The sequenced sample was peripheral blood. These receptors came from a woman in her 30s with COVID-19, enrolled during active disease. Each CDR3 is given with its conserved first and last residue. The order of the fields is V gene, J gene, CDR3 protein.

TRBV5-4	TRBJ2-5	CASSSTTSGGKETQYF
TRBV7-9	TRBJ1-1	CASRQQGPTLLTEAFF
TRBV5-6	TRBJ1-3	CASSLRGTGNTIYF
TRBV2	TRBJ1-2	CASSPPAQGNYGYTF
TRBV24-1	TRBJ1-3	CATSEPGLGNTIYF
TRBV23-1	TRBJ1-3	CASSDPGRSGNTIYF
TRBV5-4	TRBJ2-2	CASSSRVGGELFF
TRBV4-1	TRBJ1-2	CASSQGQSLYGYTF
TRBV14	TRBJ2-7	CASSQEAGGLGPFF
TRBV24-1	TRBJ1-2	CATSVGDSYGYTF
TRBV7-9	TRBJ2-5	CASSLGGGGETQYF
TRBV19	TRBJ2-1	CASRDRGRGNEQFF
TRBV6-6	TRBJ2-3	CASGRAEDTQYF
TRBV11-2	TRBJ2-3	CAISGRLAGSDTQYF
TRBV3-1/TRBV3-2	TRBJ2-2	CASSQDQGAILTGELFF
TRBV6-5	TRBJ2-2	CASGTALNTGELFF
TRBV25-1	TRBJ2-7	CASDSGTGGSQGDYEQYF
TRBV9	TRBJ1-6	CASSVSEGTAQSALHF
TRBV2	TRBJ1-6	CASRKATGSTYNSPLHF
TRBV10-2	TRBJ2-4	CASRGVAEGTLAKNIQYF
TRBV7-7	TRBJ2-3	CASSPRTSGGPDTQYF
TRBV29-1	TRBJ2-7	CSVEGKTGYEQYF
TRBV28	TRBJ1-6	CASSFSRANSPLHF
TRBV5-1	TRBJ2-7	CASSLDGRGEQYF
TRBV5-5	TRBJ2-5	CASSLLQYEETQYF
TRBV7-2	TRBJ2-7	CASSSGLAGGQGEQYF
TRBV6-1	TRBJ1-1	CASSEQGADTEAFF
TRBV11-2	TRBJ1-1	CASSSTDRAGPEAFF
TRBV6-5	TRBJ2-5	CASSYGSGGPTETQYF
TRBV3-1/TRBV3-2	TRBJ2-5	CASSQRLADPGQYF
TRBV16	TRBJ2-3	CASSQQFGGGPTSTDTQYF
TRBV4-1	TRBJ1-2	CASSQPRTGNGGYTF
TRBV2	TRBJ2-7	CASSQTSGGYEQYF
TRBV27	TRBJ1-1	CASSWSGRAEAFF
TRBV27	TRBJ1-5	CASSLQTGNQPQHF
TRBV30	TRBJ1-6	CAWSVTGNSPLHF
TRBV10-1	TRBJ2-5	CASSRNGGETQYF
TRBV6-5	TRBJ1-5	CASRAQQPQHF
TRBV28	TRBJ2-2	CASSFPLETGELFF
TRBV19	TRBJ2-2	CASKEQGRRTGELFF
TRBV27	TRBJ2-2	CASSSPAAGTGGASGELFF
TRBV28	TRBJ2-5	CASNSGGRGGTQYF
TRBV14	TRBJ2-5	CASSPGLLQETQYF